The entry below describes one T cell receptor beta chain. Its specificity is unknown. These data are taken from a study of cytomegalovirus exposure and HLA in healthy donors. Overall study findings and caveats: A later examination showed that TCR association rates differed by HLA locus, with DRB1 most and HLA-C fewest. Later analysis revealed greater clonal expansion in HLA-associated TCR beta chains than in equally common others. Follow-up analysis later connected one missense variant in DCLRE1C with trimming of TCR beta V- and J-genes. Productive rates of about 87% or about 30% were seen for most TCR beta V segments in an earlier analysis.

The primer mix had 60 Vbeta and 13 Jbeta primers. TCRdb's copy holds only in-frame clones and misses some; the assay was immunoSEQ multiplex PCR. This sample has 90,000 to 120,000 clones; 65% to 85% occur once, and the top ten carry 2% to 2.5%. The CDR3 runs to 13 residues. Trimming took 3 bases from V and 4 from J; bases not matched to a gene: 3. Germline V gene sequence: CDR1 SQVTM, CDR2 ANQGSEA. This clonotype was sampled from a young man in good health and CMV-seronegative. Sequencing was performed on PBMCs. The chain combines TRBV29-1 with TRBJ2-1, with 7 bases aligning to TRBD1. The CDR3 loop is CSVEQDRYNEQFF. CDR3 DNA: TGCAGCGTTGAGCAGGACAGGTACAATGAGCAGTTCTTC.